The 9 T cell receptor beta chains presented below share a single source sample, sequenced in a study of T cell responses to AZD1222 COVID-19 vaccine. Produced via immunoSEQ multiplex PCR; TCRdb's table is partial and in-frame only. This sample has 120,000 to 150,000 clones, with more than 75% found just once. Sequencing used peripheral blood, obtained on day 0 of MenACWY control vaccination. Source of these receptors: an adult in good health.

The V call is TRBV5-1, the J call TRBJ1-1; D might be TRBD1 (5 bases). Looked up from germline, CDR1 is SGHRS and CDR2 is YFSETQ. This CDR3 is built from 14 residues. The germline V and J ends were trimmed by 0 bases and 2 bases, with 8 bases remaining between them. CDR3 sequence reads: CASSLGQSNTEAFF. The CDR3 region has the DNA TGCGCCAGCAGCTTGGGACAGAGTAACACTGAAGCTTTCTTT.

The V call is TRBV27, the J call TRBJ2-2; D is perhaps TRBD2 (5 bases). Germline lookup yields CDR1 MNHEY and CDR2 SMNVEV (reference sequence). Between the trimmed V and J ends, which lost 5 bases and 4 bases, there was a span of 17 bases. The CDR3 extends over 16 amino acids. Here the CDR3 DNA reads TGTGCCAGCAGTCCACCGACTACCTTACTCACCGGGGAGCTGTTTTTT. It specifies CASSPPTTLLTGELFF.

The chain joins TRBV6-1 to TRBJ1-3; D is undetermined. Germline loops: CDR1 MNHNS, CDR2 SASEGT. V gave up 7 bases and J gave up 1 base, with 8 bases separating them. This CDR3 is 13 amino acids long. The CDR3 protein is CASTSRSGNTIYF. CDR3 nucleotide sequence: TGTGCCAGCACGTCGAGATCTGGAAACACCATATATTTT.

The chain recombines TRBV9 with TRBJ2-3; 7 nucleotides line up with TRBD2. Germline values: CDR1 SGDLS, CDR2 YYNGEE. The CDR3 runs 17 residues. The junction had 15 bases not matched to a gene; V was cut back by 8 bases and J by 0 bases. The CDR3 here is CASTVGDYYFSTDTQYF. The CDR3 DNA sequence: TGTGCCAGTACTGTGGGGGACTACTACTTTAGCACAGATACGCAGTATTTT. The whole variable domain, remainder taken from reference TRBV9 and TRBJ2-3, is DSGVTQTPKHLITATGQRVTLRCSPRSGDLSVYWYQQSLDQGLQFLIQYYNGEERAKGNILERFSAQQFPDLHSELNLSSLELGDSALYFCASTVGDYYFSTDTQYFGPGTRLTVL.

This chain connects TRBV5-4 to TRBJ1-2, with TRBD1 as a possible D gene (6 bases). This CDR3 comprises 17 residues. Germline values: CDR1 SGHNT, CDR2 YYREEE (reference sequence). Trimming shortened V by 7 bases and J by 5 bases, and 27 bases separated the two germline ends. This CDR3 reads CASQRDGGAGALYGYTF. CDR3 DNA: TGTGCCAGCCAAAGAGACGGGGGGGCGGGAGCACTTTATGGCTACACCTTC.

This rearrangement joins TRBV7-6 to TRBJ2-1; the D gene is possibly TRBD2 (6 bases). The CDR3 runs 20 residues. Germline-derived CDR1 and CDR2 are SGHVS and FNYEAQ. Trimming pared 2 bases from V and 0 bases from J, leaving 23 bases between. The CDR3 region is CASSLIGAGDPLSSYNEQFF. Written as DNA, the CDR3 is TGTGCCAGCAGCTTAATAGGAGCGGGTGACCCCCTTAGCTCCTACAATGAGCAGTTCTTC.

The rearrangement joins TRBV6-5 to TRBJ2-3; 8 positions match TRBD2. The CDR3 consists of 14 residues. The V and J ends lost 5 bases and 5 bases, in that order; junction bases with no gene match: 6. Germline loops: CDR1 MNHEY, CDR2 SVGAGI. CDR3 in amino acids: CASSRSGGRDTQYF. The CDR3 region has the DNA TGTGCCAGCAGTAGGTCGGGGGGGAGAGATACGCAGTATTTT.

This clone has a single count. The J gene is TRBJ2-6, the V gene TRBV19, with 9 bases identical to TRBD1. V lost 5 bases, J lost 0 bases, and 8 bases stayed unmatched. Germline V CDR1 and CDR2: LNHDA, SQIVND (reference sequence). This CDR3 is 18 amino acids long. CDR3 nucleotide sequence: TGTGCCAGTAGTTGGTCCGGGACAGGGAACTCTGGGGCCAACGTCCTGACTTTC. It yields the protein CASSWSGTGNSGANVLTF.

The chain uses TRBV24-1 and TRBJ2-7; D not resolved. Germline V CDR1 and CDR2: KGHDR, SFDVKD. Trimming took off 9 bases at V and 3 bases at J, with 14 bases between the two ends. The CDR3 loop spans 13 amino acids. The CDR3 protein is CATPVLGFYEQYV. CDR3 nucleotides: TGTGCCACCCCCGTCCTAGGGTTCTACGAGCAGTACGTC.